This T cell receptor (beta chain) was recovered during a study of PD-1 blockade in classical Hodgkin lymphoma. Whole-study results and caveats: Possibly reflecting disease activity or prior therapy, repertoire differences have causes that remain undefined.

Losses at the gene ends were 5 bases for V and 3 bases for J; bases not matched to a gene: 6. This CDR3 region has 15 residues. From germline, CDR1 is MNHEY and CDR2 SVGAGI. Generated by immunoSEQ multiplex PCR, the TCRdb table keeps only in-frame clones and is missing some. Of 9,900 or so clones detected, more than 75% appear once; the ten largest clones hold about 26%. A remark on this clone: Its antigen is as yet unknown.

Each and every patient relapsed after autologous stem cell transplantation, and patients got differing brentuximab vedotin exposure. This chain joins TRBV6-5 and TRBJ2-7, with 11 nucleotides matching TRBD1. The material sequenced was peripheral blood mononuclear cells (PBMCs), taken at baseline. The source is a human donor with classical Hodgkin lymphoma. This CDR3 is CASSPGQGARYEQYF. The DNA of the CDR3 is TGTGCCAGCAGTCCTGGACAGGGGGCGCGCTACGAGCAGTACTTC.